This TCR beta chain was sequenced during a study of OX40 agonist ivuxolimab in advanced cancers. The method was immunoSEQ multiplex PCR; TCRdb's version includes in-frame clones alone and lacks a portion of them. The repertoire holds approximately 35,000 clones, with 92% as singletons. General study findings and limits: Expanded clones tended on average to be more numerous among CD8+ T cells than CD4+. Blood T cells, both CD4+ and CD8+, expanded clonally by week 6 at 0.1 to 3.0 mg/kg. Certain nonresponders additionally had low normalized T-cell clonal expansion.

A word on this clone: Its specificity is unknown.

The TCR comes from an adult with an advanced solid tumor such as melanoma, head and neck, liver or kidney cancer. The sample here was CD4+ or CD8+ T cells sorted from blood, taken in a trial of the OX40 agonist ivuxolimab.

CDR3: CASSQYRGGTEAFF. Here the CDR3 DNA reads TGCGCCAGCAGCCAGTACAGGGGCGGGACTGAAGCTTTCTTT. This chain joins TRBV4-3 and TRBJ1-1; the match to TRBD1 covers 7 bases. The V segment lost 3 bases and the J segment 5 bases; nucleotides outside the gene matches: 6. This CDR3 has 14 residues. The germline V gene encodes CDR1 LGHNA and CDR2 YSLEER.